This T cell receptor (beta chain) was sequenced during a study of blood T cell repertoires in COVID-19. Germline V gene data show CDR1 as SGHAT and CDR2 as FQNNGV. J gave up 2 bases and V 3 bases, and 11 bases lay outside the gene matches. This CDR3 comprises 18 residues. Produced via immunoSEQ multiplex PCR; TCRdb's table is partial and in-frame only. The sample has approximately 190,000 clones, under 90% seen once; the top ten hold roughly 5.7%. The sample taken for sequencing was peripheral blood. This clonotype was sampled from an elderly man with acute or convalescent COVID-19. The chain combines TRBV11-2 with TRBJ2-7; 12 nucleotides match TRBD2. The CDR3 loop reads CASSLKTSGRGGTYEQYF. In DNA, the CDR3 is TGTGCCAGCAGCTTGAAGACTAGCGGGAGAGGCGGAACCTACGAGCAGTACTTC.